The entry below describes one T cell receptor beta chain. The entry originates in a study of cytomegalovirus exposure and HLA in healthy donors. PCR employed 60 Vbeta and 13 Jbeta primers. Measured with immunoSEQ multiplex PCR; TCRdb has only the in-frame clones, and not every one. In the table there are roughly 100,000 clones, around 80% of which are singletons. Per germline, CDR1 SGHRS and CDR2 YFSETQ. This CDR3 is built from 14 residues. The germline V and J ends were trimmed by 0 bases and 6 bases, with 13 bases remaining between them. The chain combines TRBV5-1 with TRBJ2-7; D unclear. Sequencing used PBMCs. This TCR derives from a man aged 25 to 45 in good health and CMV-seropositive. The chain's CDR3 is CASSLGARYGEQYF. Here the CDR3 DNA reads TGCGCCAGCAGCTTGGGGGCCCGCTACGGCGAGCAGTACTTC. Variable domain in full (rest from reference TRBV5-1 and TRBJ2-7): KAGVTQTPRYLIKTRGQQVTLSCSPISGHRSVSWYQQTPGQGLQFLFEYFSETQRNKGNFPGRFSGRQFSNSRSEMNVSTLELGDSALYLCASSLGARYGEQYFGPGTRLTVT.